The 3 T cell receptor beta chains given below trace back to one sample, sequenced in a study of blood T cell repertoires in COVID-19 (dated by TCRdb to 2019 to 2021). Receptor libraries were prepared by the immunoSEQ multiplex PCR assay. The table was pulled from immuneACCESS by TCRdb, which kept in-frame rearrangements only. Such tables lose some clones; where checked, under half of the loss comes from unresolved V genes, and the rest has no known cause. This sample gives around 150,000 clones in total; 80% to 90% of them show up just once. The ten most abundant clones make up over 9.5% of the sample. Sequences were obtained from peripheral blood. These receptors originate from a man aged 55 to 70 with active or convalescent COVID-19.

V gene TRBV7-2 combines with J gene TRBJ2-7; 8 nucleotides align to TRBD2. Germline assignment: CDR1 SGHTA and CDR2 FQGNSA. The CDR3 consists of 14 residues. Losses at the gene ends were 1 base for V and 2 bases for J; bases not matched to a gene: 1. CDR3 in amino acids: CASSLEAGAYEQYF. The CDR3 DNA reads as TGTGCCAGCAGCTTAGAAGCGGGAGCCTACGAGCAGTACTTC.

V is TRBV24-1 and J is TRBJ1-2; D gene uncertain. CDR1 and CDR2 from the germline V gene are KGHDR and SFDVKD. This CDR3 has 17 residues. V lost 12 bases and J 2 bases, leaving 27 bases between the germline ends. The DNA of the CDR3 is TGTGCCGCTTCGGATGGTCCCCGGGGAAATTTGAACTATGGCTACACCTTC. The encoded protein is CAASDGPRGNLNYGYTF.

CDR3 region: CASSLVAGGLAKNIQYF. The CDR3 DNA sequence: TGTGCCAGCAGCTTAGTAGCGGGAGGATTAGCCAAAAACATTCAGTACTTC. This chain links TRBV7-8 with TRBJ2-4; TRBD2 matches 10 bases. Germline V gives CDR1 SGHVS, CDR2 FQNEAQ. The ends lost 1 base at V and 0 bases at J; junction bases unmatched: 3. CDR3 length equals 17 residues.